Reported below is one T cell receptor beta chain. Its antigen is undetermined. Second-dose recipients at about 4 or about 12 weeks were treated as one pooled group. The protocol was immunoSEQ multiplex PCR, while the TCRdb copy is restricted to in-frame clones and leaves out a portion. The repertoire consists of about 130,000 clones, with about nine tenths occurring once and the leading ten covering roughly 1%. This entry is derived from a study of T cell responses to AZD1222 COVID-19 vaccine. General study findings and limits: Only a handful of AZD1222 recipients tested seropositive at baseline. Spike-specific TCRs gained breadth and depth after people received two AZD1222 doses.

CDR3 length: 17 amino acids. V gave up 4 bases and J gave up 2 bases; unmatched junction bases: 13. Germline CDR1 reads KGHSH; CDR2 reads LQKENI. Material: peripheral blood, obtained 28 days after the second AZD1222 dose. This receptor was taken from an adult who received the AZD1222 COVID-19 vaccine. V usage is TRBV18 and J usage is TRBJ1-1, with TRBD1 identical over 7 bases. CDR3 nucleotide sequence: TGTGCCAGCTCACTCCTCCATGACAGGGTGGGAAACACTGAAGCTTTCTTT. Protein: CASSLLHDRVGNTEAFF.